The rows below give T cell receptor beta chains drawn from one sample of a study of blood T cell repertoires in COVID-19. Only in-frame clones appear in the TCRdb table, and some are missing; sequencing was by immunoSEQ multiplex PCR. This table holds roughly 100,000 clones, 91% found once. Sequencing input: peripheral blood. The origin of the receptors is a human donor with active COVID-19. The donor label of this sample is uncertain. Each CDR3 is given with its conserved first and last residue.

TRBV28,TRBJ2-3,CASSFPIAGGPRLNSSTDTQYF
TRBV7-8,TRBJ2-3,CASIRGGARSADTQYF
TRBV29-1,TRBJ1-1,CSVEVAGGGTEAFF
TRBV19,TRBJ2-7,CASSGLTGGEQYF
TRBV12-3/TRBV12-4,TRBJ1-2,CASSSDSYGYTF
TRBV2,TRBJ2-3,CASSEGTSGGDTQYF
TRBV5-1,TRBJ2-5,CASSRRGGQETQYF
TRBV6-5,TRBJ1-1,CASSYSGSGQGSAFF
TRBV4-3,TRBJ1-4,CASSQDVPGVREKLFF
TRBV10-3,TRBJ2-6,CAISGFGGPGANVLTF
TRBV3-1/TRBV3-2,TRBJ2-5,CASSQEPRDRVRETQYF
TRBV18,TRBJ1-1,CASSPRGNTEAFF
TRBV29-1,TRBJ2-1,CSALAGGLNEQFF
TRBV5-4,TRBJ1-2,CASSGTASYTF
TRBV7-5,TRBJ1-4,CVRSPGRGATNEKLFF
TRBV10-3,TRBJ1-5,CATAQGLSNQPQHF
TRBV2,TRBJ2-7,CAGMDRTISYEQYF
TRBV2,TRBJ1-2,CASTSAGADYGYTF
TRBV5-4,TRBJ2-7,CASTIGGTALFYEQYF
TRBV20-1,TRBJ2-3,CSASSRGTTDTQYF
TRBV6-6,TRBJ2-1,CASSYNGLAAYNEQFF
TRBV4-3,TRBJ1-2,CASSQGVNRGGYTF
TRBV11-2,TRBJ2-5,CASSLVGRETQYF
TRBV5-1,TRBJ1-5,CASSLVGANNQPQHF
TRBV5-4,TRBJ2-3,CASSLYERGDVDTQYF
TRBV28,TRBJ2-5,CASSLRQAETQYF
TRBV19,TRBJ2-7,CASSYQEGAYEQYF
TRBV10-3,TRBJ2-7,CASLAGVSYEQYF
TRBV9,TRBJ2-1,CASSVEKRGPNNEQFF
TRBV4-2,TRBJ2-1,CASSQGTSAPYNEQFF
TRBV11-2,TRBJ1-1,CASSLKPGQRNTEAFF
TRBV9,TRBJ2-2,CASSLDGSGELFF
TRBV11-2,TRBJ1-5,CASSLFYDQPQHF
TRBV4-1,TRBJ1-4,CASSQGDSWEKLFF
TRBV14,TRBJ2-7,CASSRGVAYEQYF
TRBV12-5,TRBJ2-7,CASGLGTGYEQYF
TRBV6-1,TRBJ1-1,CASSDVAETWAFF
TRBV27,TRBJ1-1,CASSFKMANTEAFF
TRBV3-1/TRBV3-2,TRBJ2-3,CASSRFRSGSTDTQYF
TRBV2,TRBJ2-3,CASSAGRTSGFDSTDTQYF
TRBV19,TRBJ1-1,CAARIQPGSPDTEAFF
TRBV19,TRBJ1-2,CASNSADREAYGYTF
TRBV7-2,TRBJ2-5,CASSLGANQETQYF
TRBV11-2,TRBJ2-7,CASSPGQFASYEQYF
TRBV4-1,TRBJ1-2,CASSQGWAAYGYTF
TRBV3-1/TRBV3-2,TRBJ2-5,CASSQVGTEGETQYF
TRBV11-2,TRBJ1-2,CASRTGAVGGYTF
TRBV6-5,TRBJ2-2,CASSPLGQGTGELFF
TRBV9,TRBJ2-1,CASSVVSGASSYNEQFF
TRBV5-1,TRBJ2-5,CASSVYGQPQETQYF
TRBV6-5,TRBJ2-5,CASSYGAGGVTQYF
TRBV5-1,TRBJ1-4,CASSPRQATNEKLFF
TRBV4-2,TRBJ2-7,CASSQDGGGRDEQYF
TRBV18,TRBJ2-5,CASSPDLPQGETQYF
TRBV19,TRBJ2-7,CASSTRGLFSYEQYF